These 20 T cell receptor beta chains were sequenced from one sample in a study of OX40 agonist ivuxolimab in advanced cancers. TCRdb's copy holds only in-frame clones and misses some; the assay was immunoSEQ multiplex PCR. The sample records over 85,000 clones, about 90% being singletons. Sequenced here: CD4+ or CD8+ T cells sorted from blood, sampled in a trial of the OX40 agonist ivuxolimab. The receptor set was obtained from an adult with an advanced solid tumor such as melanoma, head and neck, liver or kidney cancer.

V usage is TRBV30 and J usage is TRBJ2-2; the D gene is possibly TRBD2 (5 bases). Germline values: CDR1 GTSNPN, CDR2 SVGIG (reference sequence). This CDR3 contains 13 residues. Deletions cut 1 base from V and 6 bases from J, with 9 bases between. The DNA of the CDR3 is TGTGCCTGGAGTGGACGGCGGGCCGGGGAGCTGTTTTTT. It specifies CAWSGRRAGELFF.

V is TRBV30 and J is TRBJ2-2; D possibly corresponds to TRBD2 (6 bases). CDR3 length equals 14 residues. Trimming removed 3 bases at V and 6 bases at J, with 14 bases between. CDR1 is GTSNPN, CDR2 SVGIG, per germline (reference sequence). The CDR3 DNA is TGTGCCTGGAGAGGACCAGCGGGTCCCGGGGAGCTGTTTTTT. Its translation: CAWRGPAGPGELFF.

This chain joins TRBV15 and TRBJ2-3; D call uncertain. This CDR3 spans 15 amino acids. V shed 1 base and J shed 2 bases, with 10 bases lying between them. Germline values: CDR1 LNHNV, CDR2 YYDKDF (reference sequence). The chain's CDR3 is CATSRAALHTDTQYF. The CDR3 coding sequence is TGTGCCACCAGCAGAGCCGCCCTCCACACAGATACGCAGTATTTT.

The V call is TRBV4-2, the J call TRBJ2-7, with D possibly being TRBD1 (6 bases). The germline V gene encodes CDR1 LGHNA and CDR2 YNFKEQ. This CDR3 is 14 amino acids long. Trimming left V 6 bases short and J 7 bases short, with 19 bases between. This CDR3 reads CASRAQGKGGEQYF. The DNA for the CDR3 is TGTGCCAGCAGAGCTCAGGGGAAAGGGGGAGAGCAGTACTTC.

This chain links TRBV5-4 with TRBJ1-1; 7 bases match TRBD1. Germline trimming cut 3 bases from V and 0 bases from J; bases unmatched to any gene: 11. This CDR3 contains 17 residues. Germline V gene lookup returns CDR1 SGHNT and CDR2 YYREEE (reference sequence). CDR3: CASSSGQVPSMNTEAFF. The CDR3 DNA reads as TGTGCCAGCAGCTCAGGACAGGTACCTTCCATGAACACTGAAGCTTTCTTT. The full variable domain, in which reference TRBV5-4 and TRBJ1-1 provide the parts outside the CDR3, is ETGVTQSPTHLIKTRGQQVTLRCSSQSGHNTVSWYQQALGQGPQFIFQYYREEENGRGNFPPRFSGLQFPNYSSELNVNALELDDSALYLCASSSGQVPSMNTEAFFGQGTRLTVV.

This sequence joins TRBV7-9 and TRBJ2-3, with 12 bases lining up with TRBD2. Germline V gives CDR1 SEHNR, CDR2 FQNEAQ (reference sequence). The J segment lost 5 bases and the V segment lost 5 bases, leaving 5 bases of the junction unmatched. CDR3 length equals 15 residues. DNA for the CDR3: TGTGCCAGCAGCGCAAGGGGACTAGCGGGAGATACGCAGTATTTT. Translated: CASSARGLAGDTQYF.

The rearrangement uses TRBV5-6 and TRBJ2-7; 10 bases align to TRBD1. This CDR3 is 15 amino acids long. V was pared by 0 bases and J by 4 bases, with 4 bases of the junction left unmatched. The germline V gene encodes CDR1 SGHDT and CDR2 YYEEEE. CDR3 coding DNA: TGTGCCAGCAGCTTGGGTCCGGACAGGGGGTACGAGCAGTACTTC. It specifies CASSLGPDRGYEQYF.

The chain joins TRBV19 to TRBJ1-2; perhaps TRBD1 as D (6 bases). Trimming took off 2 bases at V and 8 bases at J, with 12 bases between the two ends. CDR3 length: 13 amino acids. Germline CDR1 and CDR2: LNHDA and SQIVND (reference sequence). CDR3 coding DNA: TGTGCCAGTAGTATAACAGGGACGGGCGGCTACACCTTC. Amino acid sequence: CASSITGTGGYTF.

The rearrangement joins TRBV27 to TRBJ1-2; 7 nucleotides match TRBD1. Germline assignment: CDR1 MNHEY and CDR2 SMNVEV (reference sequence). V lost 5 bases and J lost 6; bases outside the gene matches: 6. There are 13 residues in the CDR3. The CDR3 DNA sequence: TGTGCCAGCAGTCTTCGAGGGACAGATGGCTACACCTTC. Translating gives CASSLRGTDGYTF.

This chain links TRBV5-1 with TRBJ2-5; D may match TRBD1 or TRBD2 (5 bases each). V lost 1 base to trimming and J lost 7 bases, with 20 bases between them. This CDR3 is 16 amino acids long. Germline CDR1 is SGHRS and CDR2 is YFSETQ. Written as DNA, the CDR3 is TGCGCCAGCAGCTTGTGGGCCTTGGACTCCCAGGGGACCCAGTACTTC. Its translation is CASSLWALDSQGTQYF.

V usage is TRBV9 and J usage is TRBJ1-1; 10 nucleotides agree with TRBD1. Germline V gives CDR1 SGDLS, CDR2 YYNGEE. The CDR3 is 15 amino acids. V lost 4 bases and J lost 2; bases outside the gene matches: 5. CDR3 in amino acids: CASSPRDRGNTEAFF. In DNA, the CDR3 is TGTGCCAGCAGCCCCCGGGACAGGGGAAACACTGAAGCTTTCTTT.

This clone was detected a few times. V usage is TRBV4-1 and J usage is TRBJ2-7; D gene unclear. The CDR3 runs 15 residues. V lost 0 bases and J lost 3, with 12 bases in between. Germline V CDR1 and CDR2: MGHRA, YSYEKL. Here the CDR3 reads CASSQDSLKRYEQYF. The CDR3 DNA is TGCGCCAGCAGCCAAGATTCCCTCAAACGCTACGAGCAGTACTTC.

The chain combines TRBV15 with TRBJ2-7, with 7 bases lining up with TRBD1. Germline V gene data show CDR1 as LNHNV and CDR2 as YYDKDF (reference sequence). The CDR3 is 17 amino acids. Trimming at V came to 1 base and at J to 1 base, leaving 10 bases not matched to a gene. Written as DNA, the CDR3 is TGTGCCACCAGCAGAGGGGCAGGGGGTCGAGCATCCTACGAGCAGTACTTC. Protein: CATSRGAGGRASYEQYF. The entire variable domain, with the rest obtained from reference TRBV15 and TRBJ2-7, is as follows: DAMVIQNPRYQVTQFGKPVTLSCSQTLNHNVMYWYQQKSSQAPKLLFHYYDKDFNNEADTPDNFQSRRPNTSFCFLDIRSPGLGDTAMYLCATSRGAGGRASYEQYFGPGTRLTVT.

This clone appeared a few times. This chain uses TRBV10-1 with TRBJ2-5; D is perhaps TRBD2 (5 bases). This CDR3 has 14 residues. V lost 10 bases to trimming and J lost 2 bases, with 17 bases between them. Germline V gene sequence: CDR1 WNHNN, CDR2 SYGVQD (reference sequence). This CDR3 reads CATPRRGLQETQYF. The CDR3 DNA reads TGCGCCACCCCCCGCCGCGGACTTCAAGAGACCCAGTACTTC.

CDR3 amino acids: CASSLDSLAGYNEQFF. CDR3 nucleotides: TGTGCCAGCAGCTTAGATTCCCTAGCGGGGTACAATGAGCAGTTCTTC. The chain has TRBV11-3 and TRBJ2-1; 9 positions agree with TRBD2. The CDR3 totals 16 residues. Germline assignment: CDR1 SGHNT and CDR2 YENEEA. Trimming at V came to 0 bases and at J to 4 bases, leaving 4 bases not matched to a gene.

The chain couples TRBV11-2 to TRBJ1-1; D gene unclear. Germline V CDR1 and CDR2: SGHAT, FQNNGV. The CDR3 loop spans 12 amino acids. V was pared by 3 bases and J by 5 bases, with 7 bases between. The CDR3 is CASSFRITEAFF. The CDR3 DNA sequence: TGTGCCAGCAGCTTCAGGATAACTGAAGCTTTCTTT. Together with reference TRBV11-2 and TRBJ1-1, the CDR3 gives the full variable domain: EAGVAQSPRYKIIEKRQSVAFWCNPISGHATLYWYQQILGQGPKLLIQFQNNGVVDDSQLPKDRFSAERLKGVDSTLKIQPAKLEDSAVYLCASSFRITEAFFGQGTRLTVV.

This chain joins TRBV6-6 and TRBJ1-1; D is possibly TRBD1 (5 bases). The CDR3 runs to 14 residues. Trimming stripped 2 bases from V and 2 bases from J, with 9 bases between. Germline-derived CDR1 and CDR2 are MNHNY and SVGAGI (reference sequence). CDR3 DNA: TGTGCCAGCAGTTACACAACAGGCAACACTGAAGCTTTCTTT. The encoded protein is CASSYTTGNTEAFF.

The genes are TRBV4-1 and TRBJ2-6; D remains unclear. Between the trimmed V and J ends, which lost 4 bases and 0 bases, there was a span of 4 bases. CDR3 length equals 14 residues. In germline, CDR1 is MGHRA, CDR2 YSYEKL. CDR3 nucleotides: TGCGCCAGCAGCCGGAGCTCTGGGGCCAACGTCCTGACTTTC. Translation gives CASSRSSGANVLTF.

This chain connects TRBV11-3 to TRBJ2-2; 10 bases agree with TRBD1. CDR3 length: 15 residues. The V and J ends lost 6 bases and 5 bases, in that order; junction bases with no gene match: 6. Germline V gene sequence: CDR1 SGHNT, CDR2 YENEEA. DNA of the CDR3: TGTGCCAGCAGTTCGGGGACAGGGGATACCGGGGAGCTGTTTTTT. This gives the protein CASSSGTGDTGELFF.

This chain uses TRBV7-9 with TRBJ1-2, with D possibly matching TRBD1 (5 bases). CDR1 and CDR2 (germline): SEHNR, FQNEAQ (reference sequence). The CDR3 spans 15 residues. Trimming took 5 bases from V and 4 from J, leaving 17 bases between them. This CDR3 reads CASSRGASQTYGYTF. CDR3 DNA: TGTGCCAGCAGCCGGGGCGCCTCACAGACCTATGGCTACACCTTC.